Following are 28 T cell receptor beta chains from one sample sequenced in a study of shared clonotypes between healthy human individuals. Only in-frame clones appear in the TCRdb table, and some are missing; sequencing was by immunoSEQ multiplex PCR. The data contain about 2 million clones, 85% to 95% of them singletons. Sample: naive CD4+ T cells sorted from blood. Subset reported: CD45RA+ positively selected. These receptors all stem from a man younger than 30 in good health.

J is TRBJ1-1 and V is TRBV5-6; a possible D gene is TRBD1 (6 bases). Germline V gene lookup returns CDR1 SGHDT and CDR2 YYEEEE. Trimming stripped 7 bases from V and 1 base from J, with 11 bases between. The CDR3 contains 13 residues. The CDR3, as DNA: TGTGCCAGCCGTCGGACAGCGAACACTGAAGCTTTCTTT. Encoded protein: CASRRTANTEAFF.

About this clone: Compared with germline, one end of the junction differs, possibly owing to a read error. The sample has other DNA sequences that encode this CDR3 too. CDR3 region: CASSLAGASSYNEQFF. CDR3 DNA sequence: TGTGCCAGCAGCCTAGCGGGGGCAAGCTCCTACAATGAGCAGTTCTTC. The chain joins TRBV7-2 to TRBJ2-1, with 10 bases lining up with TRBD2. Germline V gene data show CDR1 as SGHTA and CDR2 as FQGNSA. The CDR3 extends over 16 amino acids.

This chain uses TRBV9 with TRBJ2-1, with D unresolved. V was trimmed by 3 bases and J by 0 bases, leaving 10 bases between them. CDR1 is SGDLS and CDR2 is YYNGEE in the germline V gene. The CDR3 loop spans 15 amino acids. The chain's CDR3 is CASSEDLSSYNEQFF. The CDR3 DNA follows: TGTGCCAGCAGCGAGGACCTGAGCTCCTACAATGAGCAGTTCTTC.

On this clone: Within the sample, other DNA sequences also encode this same CDR3. This rearrangement joins TRBV30 to TRBJ1-5; D is ambiguous. This CDR3 contains 13 residues. Germline values: CDR1 GTSNPN, CDR2 SVGIG (reference sequence). Trimming removed 0 bases from V and 2 bases from J, with 5 bases in between. CDR3 region: CAWSVSGNQPQHF. For the CDR3, the DNA is TGTGCCTGGAGTGTATCGGGCAATCAGCCCCAGCATTTT.

The V gene is TRBV14, the J gene TRBJ2-3, with D uncertain. The CDR3 sequence is 13 residues long. CDR1 is SGHDN and CDR2 is FVKESK in the germline V gene. The V end lost 1 base, the J end lost 6 bases, and 8 bases lay between the germline ends. This CDR3 is CASSQGFRDTQYF. In nucleotides, the CDR3 is TGTGCCAGCAGCCAAGGGTTCAGGGATACGCAGTATTTT.

The chain recombines TRBV10-3 with TRBJ2-7, with TRBD2 matching over 13 bases. This CDR3 spans 15 amino acids. Trimming removed 2 bases from V and 5 bases from J; junction bases left unmatched: 3. CDR1 and CDR2 (germline): ENHRY, SYGVKD. DNA of the CDR3: TGTGCCATCAGTGAGGGACTAGCGGGAGCGGACGAGCAGTACTTC. It yields the protein CAISEGLAGADEQYF.

In this sample, this clone turned up once. V and J are TRBV2 and TRBJ2-3; D is undetermined. Between the trimmed V and J ends, which lost 1 base and 0 bases, there was a span of 8 bases. This CDR3 has 15 residues. In germline, CDR1 is SNHLY, CDR2 FYNNEI. The CDR3 reads CASSEVRKSTDTQYF. DNA of the CDR3: TGTGCCAGCAGTGAAGTGCGGAAAAGCACAGATACGCAGTATTTT.

CDR3 region: CASSTDRGSEQYF. CDR3 nucleotides: TGTGCCAGCAGTACGGACAGGGGAAGCGAGCAGTACTTC. The chain employs TRBV2 and TRBJ2-7, with 9 positions matching TRBD1. The CDR3 has 13 residues. From germline, CDR1 is SNHLY and CDR2 FYNNEI. Unmatched junction bases numbered 5, after V lost 5 bases and J lost 6 bases. The whole variable domain, remainder taken from reference TRBV2 and TRBJ2-7, is EPEVTQTPSHQVTQMGQEVILRCVPISNHLYFYWYRQILGQKVEFLVSFYNNEISEKSEIFDDQFSVERPDGSNFTLKIRSTKLEDSAMYFCASSTDRGSEQYFGPGTRLTVT.

J is TRBJ2-2 and V is TRBV7-2; no clear D. Germline lookup yields CDR1 SGHTA and CDR2 FQGNSA. CDR3 length: 13 amino acids. V shed 5 bases and J shed 2 bases, with 6 bases lying between them. CDR3 DNA: TGTGCCAGCAGCCCTACTAACACCGGGGAGCTGTTTTTT. Its protein product is CASSPTNTGELFF. Variable domain in full (rest from reference TRBV7-2 and TRBJ2-2): GAGVSQSPSNKVTEKGKDVELRCDPISGHTALYWYRQSLGQGLEFLIYFQGNSAPDKSGLPSDRFSAERTGGSVSTLTIQRTQQEDSAVYLCASSPTNTGELFFGEGSRLTVL.

The V call is TRBV6-6, the J call TRBJ1-2; D not certain. The V gene lost 3 bases and the J gene lost 1 base, with 15 bases spanning the gap. The CDR3 has 16 residues. Germline V lookup: CDR1 MNHNY, CDR2 SVGAGI (reference sequence). CDR3 region: CASSYDPDGYNYGYTF. The CDR3 DNA is TGTGCCAGCAGTTATGACCCGGACGGATATAACTATGGCTACACCTTC.

This chain uses TRBV5-1 with TRBJ2-7; D not certain. V lost 5 bases and J lost 5, with 17 bases in between. Germline V CDR1 and CDR2: SGHRS, YFSETQ. The CDR3 is made up of 14 amino acids. In DNA, the CDR3 is TGCGCCAGCAGTAACCTGGGGAACAGCGACGAGCAGTACTTC. This translates into CASSNLGNSDEQYF.

This sequence joins TRBV14 and TRBJ2-7; 7 positions agree with TRBD2. V lost 6 bases to trimming and J lost 9 bases; unmatched junction nucleotides: 11. Per the germline V gene, CDR1 is SGHDN and CDR2 is FVKESK. The CDR3 consists of 13 residues. This CDR3 reads CASSPGEGRRQYF. DNA for the CDR3: TGTGCCAGCAGTCCCGGGGAGGGCCGTAGGCAGTACTTC. Combining the CDR3 with reference TRBV14 and TRBJ2-7 gives the whole variable domain EAGVTQFPSHSVIEKGQTVTLRCDPISGHDNLYWYRRVMGKEIKFLLHFVKESKQDESGMPNNRFLAERTGGTYSTLKVQPAELEDSGVYFCASSPGEGRRQYFGPGTRLTVT.

V usage is TRBV7-9 and J usage is TRBJ2-7; a weak D match, TRBD1 (5 bases). The germline gives CDR1 SEHNR, CDR2 FQNEAQ (reference sequence). V dropped 6 bases and J dropped 3 bases, with 12 bases sitting between them. This CDR3 contains 13 residues. The CDR3 loop is CASSSTDVYEQYF. The CDR3, as DNA: TGTGCCAGCAGTTCGACAGACGTCTACGAGCAGTACTTC.

Points on this clone: Within the sample, other DNA sequences also encode this same CDR3. The CDR3, as DNA: TGTGCCAGCAGTTTGGACTCGAGCTATGGCTACACCTTC. Translating gives CASSLDSSYGYTF. The J gene is TRBJ1-2, the V gene TRBV28; the D is unclear. Germline lookup yields CDR1 MDHEN and CDR2 SYDVKM. The CDR3 covers 13 residues. V shed 3 bases and J shed 4 bases, with 9 bases lying between them.

The chain links TRBV6-5 to TRBJ2-2; 7 bases line up with TRBD2. Germline loops: CDR1 MNHEY, CDR2 SVGAGI. The V gene end was trimmed by 9 bases and the J gene end by 5 bases; junction bases not matched to a gene: 6. The CDR3 is 13 residues long. For the CDR3, the DNA is TGTGCCAGTCAGCGGGGTGGAACCGGGGAGCTGTTTTTT. Translation gives CASQRGGTGELFF.

This chain joins TRBV27 and TRBJ2-3, with TRBD2 matching 10 bases. CDR3 size: 16 residues. Germline CDR1 MNHEY, CDR2 SMNVEV (reference sequence). V lost 2 bases to trimming and J lost 4 bases; unmatched junction nucleotides: 6. Written as DNA, the CDR3 is TGTGCCAGCAGTTTAACTCTAGCGGGAGTTCCAGATACGCAGTATTTT. Protein sequence: CASSLTLAGVPDTQYF.

The rearrangement uses TRBV2 and TRBJ2-1, with D perhaps matching TRBD2 (6 bases). Germline V gene sequence: CDR1 SNHLY, CDR2 FYNNEI. This CDR3 is 16 amino acids long. With 3 bases removed from V and 1 base from J, the gap between germline ends came to 13 bases. The DNA of the CDR3 is TGTGCCAGCAGTGACAGGGAGGTTTATTCCTACAATGAGCAGTTCTTC. It translates to CASSDREVYSYNEQFF. Combining the CDR3 with reference TRBV2 and TRBJ2-1 gives the whole variable domain EPEVTQTPSHQVTQMGQEVILRCVPISNHLYFYWYRQILGQKVEFLVSFYNNEISEKSEIFDDQFSVERPDGSNFTLKIRSTKLEDSAMYFCASSDREVYSYNEQFFGPGTRLTVL.

The chain employs TRBV25-1 and TRBJ1-1; D ambiguous. Germline CDR1 and CDR2: MGHDK and SYGVNS. CDR3 length: 14 residues. V dropped 1 base and J dropped 6 bases, with 12 bases sitting between them. CDR3 DNA: TGTGCCAGCAGTGAATCAGGAGGGATCCCTGAAGCTTTCTTT. Amino acids: CASSESGGIPEAFF. The whole variable domain, filled in from reference TRBV25-1 and TRBJ1-1, reads EADIYQTPRYLVIGTGKKITLECSQTMGHDKMYWYQQDPGMELHLIHYSYGVNSTEKGDLSSESTVSRIRTEHFPLTLESARPSHTSQYLCASSESGGIPEAFFGQGTRLTVV.

A remark on this clone: Within the sample, other DNA sequences also encode this same CDR3. V gene TRBV7-2 combines with J gene TRBJ2-1; the D gene is possibly TRBD2 (6 bases). Germline lookup yields CDR1 SGHTA and CDR2 FQGNSA. The CDR3 has 15 residues. V was pared by 0 bases and J by 2 bases, with 8 bases between. The CDR3 sequence: CASSLAGGPYNEQFF. For the CDR3, the DNA is TGTGCCAGCAGCTTAGCGGGGGGACCCTACAATGAGCAGTTCTTC.

The chain carries TRBV11-2 and TRBJ2-7, with D perhaps given as TRBD1 or TRBD2 (5 bases each). Per germline, CDR1 SGHAT and CDR2 FQNNGV. This CDR3 comprises 15 residues. V was cut by 1 base and J by 0 bases, with 10 bases left in between. Written as DNA, the CDR3 is TGTGCCAGCAGCTTAGGAGAGGGGCTCTCCTACGAGCAGTACTTC. Protein product: CASSLGEGLSYEQYF.

A few counts support this clone. In nucleotides, the CDR3 is TGTGCCAGCAGTGCCCAGGGGGCCAGGCGAGGCTACACCTTC. Translating it yields CASSAQGARRGYTF. The rearrangement links TRBV25-1 to TRBJ1-2; TRBD1 aligns across 8 bases. Germline trimming cut 4 bases from V and 8 bases from J; bases unmatched to any gene: 9. CDR1 MGHDK and CDR2 SYGVNS come from the germline V gene. CDR3 length: 14 residues.

Comments on this clone: The identical CDR3 is also encoded by other nucleotide sequences in the sample. The gene calls are TRBV25-1 and TRBJ2-3; D is uncertain. The CDR3 is 13 residues long. Trimming stripped 8 bases from V and 0 bases from J, with 9 bases between. CDR1 is MGHDK, CDR2 SYGVNS, per germline. DNA for the CDR3: TGTGCCAGCGGCCCCACTAGCACAGATACGCAGTATTTT. Protein product: CASGPTSTDTQYF.

The genes are TRBV5-4 and TRBJ1-2; the D is unclear. This CDR3 is 17 amino acids long. With 0 bases removed from V and 7 bases from J, the gap between germline ends came to 22 bases. From germline, CDR1 is SGHNT and CDR2 YYREEE (reference sequence). The CDR3 loop is CASSLESSETEVGGYTF. CDR3 sequence (DNA): TGTGCCAGCAGCTTGGAAAGTTCGGAAACCGAAGTGGGTGGCTACACCTTC.

The genes are TRBV5-1 and TRBJ2-5; the D gene could be TRBD1 or TRBD2 (5 bases each). Trimming removed 3 bases at V and 1 base at J, with 10 bases between. The CDR3 extends over 14 amino acids. CDR1 and CDR2 (germline): SGHRS, YFSETQ. The CDR3 region is CASSWGPIQETQYF. CDR3 nucleotides: TGCGCCAGCAGCTGGGGACCGATCCAAGAGACCCAGTACTTC.

V usage is TRBV10-3 and J usage is TRBJ2-2; 11 bases agree with TRBD2. This CDR3 comprises 17 residues. The J segment lost 0 bases and the V segment lost 6 bases, leaving 6 bases of the junction unmatched. Germline lookup yields CDR1 ENHRY and CDR2 SYGVKD. The DNA for the CDR3 is TGTGCCATCAGCGGGACTAGCGGAAGGGCGAACACCGGGGAGCTGTTTTTT. This encodes CAISGTSGRANTGELFF.

This clone was recorded a few times. The chain couples TRBV28 to TRBJ1-2; no definite D call. V lost 7 bases and J lost 4, with 13 bases in between. This CDR3 is 13 amino acids long. From germline, CDR1 is MDHEN and CDR2 SYDVKM. As DNA, the CDR3 is TGTGCCAGCACCCCCGCCGGGAGCTATGGCTACACCTTC. It codes for CASTPAGSYGYTF.

The rearrangement links TRBV9 to TRBJ2-6, with 9 bases matching TRBD1. This CDR3 comprises 16 residues. CDR1 is SGDLS and CDR2 is YYNGEE in the germline V gene. V lost 4 bases, J lost 2 bases, and 4 bases stayed unmatched. This CDR3 is CASSSRQGAGANVLTF. CDR3 coding DNA: TGTGCCAGCAGCTCCCGACAGGGGGCTGGGGCCAACGTCCTGACTTTC.

The genes are TRBV5-6 and TRBJ1-1; TRBD1 might be the D (5 bases). Trimming left V 10 bases short and J 1 base short, with 17 bases between. This CDR3 region has 14 residues. Germline loops: CDR1 SGHDT, CDR2 YYEEEE. CDR3 in amino acids: CAGLNRRGNTEAFF. The CDR3 DNA sequence: TGTGCCGGATTGAACAGGAGAGGGAACACTGAAGCTTTCTTT.